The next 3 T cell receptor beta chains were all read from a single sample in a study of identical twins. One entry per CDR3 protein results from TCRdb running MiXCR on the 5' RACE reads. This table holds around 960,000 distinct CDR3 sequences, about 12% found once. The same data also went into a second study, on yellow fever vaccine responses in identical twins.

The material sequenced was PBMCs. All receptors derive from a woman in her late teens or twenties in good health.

DNA for the CDR3: TGTGCCAGCAGTTTTCGAGGGGCCACCGGGGAGCTGTTTTTT. It is translated as CASSFRGATGELFF. This rearrangement joins TRBV27 to TRBJ2-2, with D perhaps assigned TRBD1 or TRBD2 (5 bases each). The CDR3 spans 14 residues. V shed 3 bases and J shed 4 bases, with 9 bases lying between them. CDR1 is MNHEY and CDR2 is SMNVEV in the germline V gene (reference sequence).

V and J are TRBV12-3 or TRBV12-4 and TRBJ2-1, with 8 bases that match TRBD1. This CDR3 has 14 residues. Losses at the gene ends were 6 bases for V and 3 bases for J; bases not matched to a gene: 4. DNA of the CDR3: TGTGCCAGCAGAGCCGGGACAGGCTACAATGAGCAGTTCTTC. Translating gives CASRAGTGYNEQFF.

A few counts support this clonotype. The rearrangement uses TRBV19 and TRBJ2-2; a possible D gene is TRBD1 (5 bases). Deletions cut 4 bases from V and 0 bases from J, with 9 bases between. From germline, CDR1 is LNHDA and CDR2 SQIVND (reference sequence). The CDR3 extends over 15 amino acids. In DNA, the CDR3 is TGTGCCAGTAGTACGACGACAGCGAACACCGGGGAGCTGTTTTTT. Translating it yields CASSTTTANTGELFF.